This T cell receptor beta chain was captured by sequencing in a study of blood T cells in healthy people across ages. Study-wide findings and caveats: It was the long-lived donors that had more naive CD4+ cells and higher diversity than aged donors.

A J-beta primer mix and a sample-barcoded 5' primer were used in a second PCR of about 7 to 12 cycles. TCRdb independently ran MiXCR on the 5' RACE reads; one entry per CDR3 protein. The repertoire holds 550,000 to 750,000 distinct CDR3 sequences, 20% to 25% seen once, with under 4% in the top ten. There are a few counts of this clonotype. As yet, its antigen is unknown. Germline CDR1 is MGHDK and CDR2 is SYGVNS. V shed 2 bases and J 6 bases; nucleotides not matched to a gene: 10. This CDR3 has 16 residues. Input material: blood. This chain links TRBV25-1 with TRBJ2-7; 10 nucleotides match TRBD1. The sequence was collected from a man aged 65-85 years in good health. Here the CDR3 reads CASSEVGTGVRREQYF. The CDR3 DNA sequence: TGTGCCAGCAGTGAAGTCGGGACAGGGGTAAGGCGCGAGCAGTACTTC.